The next 14 T cell receptor beta chains were all read from a single sample in a study of CD8+ T cells in alopecia areata. RNA, once extracted, was reverse transcribed into cDNA for use as the sequencing template. Profiling relied on immunoSEQ multiplex PCR, and the TCRdb table lists in-frame clones only, not all of them. The data hold 200,000 or so clones, with roughly two fifths observed a single time. Treatment noted: oral pan-JAK inhibitor, 5-10 mg twice daily. This specimen consisted of CD4+ T cells sorted from blood, obtained at approximately week 36, from a patient treated with tofacitinib. The receptors were gathered from a human donor with alopecia areata.

This clone was seen a few times. The chain carries TRBV28 and TRBJ2-7; TRBD2 agrees at 7 bases. CDR3 length: 13 amino acids. Germline trimming cut 2 bases from V and 3 bases from J; bases unmatched to any gene: 1. CDR1 is MDHEN, CDR2 SYDVKM, per germline. This chain's CDR3 is CASSLGGGYEQYF. The CDR3 bases are TGTGCCAGCAGTTTAGGCGGGGGCTACGAGCAGTACTTC. Together with reference TRBV28 and TRBJ2-7, the CDR3 gives the full variable domain: DVKVTQSSRYLVKRTGEKVFLECVQDMDHENMFWYRQDPGLGLRLIYFSYDVKMKEKGDIPEGYSVSREKKERFSLILESASTNQTSMYLCASSLGGGYEQYFGPGTRLTVT.

The table lists this clone with a few counts. The chain has TRBV9 and TRBJ2-1, with D tentatively TRBD2 (5 bases). The V and J ends lost 0 bases and 5 bases respectively, with 18 bases between them. The germline gives CDR1 SGDLS, CDR2 YYNGEE. The CDR3 loop spans 17 amino acids. CDR3 bases: TGTGCCAGCAGCGTAGGGGTGATGACTAAGCCCGACAATGAGCAGTTCTTC. The encoded protein is CASSVGVMTKPDNEQFF.

The CDR3 sequence is CASSEVSLAGVGSGANVLTF. The CDR3 nucleotides are TGTGCCAGCAGTGAAGTTAGTCTAGCGGGGGTTGGCTCTGGGGCCAACGTCCTGACTTTC. V gene TRBV2 combines with J gene TRBJ2-6, with 10 bases matching TRBD2. The CDR3 length is 20 residues. CDR1 and CDR2 (germline): SNHLY, FYNNEI. The trim removed 1 base at V and 0 bases at J, leaving 9 bases unmatched.

J is TRBJ2-7 and V is TRBV19; a weak D match, TRBD1 (5 bases). Trimming left V 6 bases short and J 3 bases short, with 9 bases between. CDR3 length: 12 residues. Per germline, CDR1 LNHDA and CDR2 SQIVND (reference sequence). The CDR3 region has the DNA TGTGCCAGTAGCCCTGACAGCTACGAGCAGTACTTC. Amino acids: CASSPDSYEQYF.

Only a few counts were recorded for this clone. The chain links TRBV13 to TRBJ1-4; D not certain. The CDR3 is 15 residues long. Germline V gives CDR1 PRHDT, CDR2 FYEKMQ (reference sequence). V shed 3 bases and J shed 2 bases, with 10 bases lying between them. This chain's CDR3 is CASSLDRATNEKLFF. The CDR3 bases are TGTGCCAGCAGCTTGGACCGTGCTACTAATGAAAAACTGTTTTTT. Full variable domain (remainder filled in from reference TRBV13 and TRBJ1-4): AAGVIQSPRHLIKEKRETATLKCYPIPRHDTVYWYQQGPGQDPQFLISFYEKMQSDKGSIPDRFSAQQFSDYHSELNMSSLELGDSALYFCASSLDRATNEKLFFGSGTQLSVL.

This clone was seen a handful of times. Here the CDR3 reads CASSQGQGGRWGVEQFF. The CDR3 DNA sequence: TGCGCCAGCAGCCAAGGCCAAGGCGGGAGATGGGGCGTTGAGCAGTTCTTC. The rearrangement joins TRBV4-1 to TRBJ2-1; 7 bases are shared with TRBD2. This CDR3 has 17 residues. Trimming cost V 1 base and J 9 bases; bases outside gene matches: 15. The germline CDR1 and CDR2 sequences are MGHRA and YSYEKL.

V usage is TRBV11-1 and J usage is TRBJ2-2, with 8 bases aligning to TRBD1. The germline V gene encodes CDR1 SGHAT and CDR2 FQDESV (reference sequence). The V segment lost 6 bases and the J segment 4 bases; nucleotides outside the gene matches: 7. This CDR3 contains 15 residues. CDR3: CASRTGQASTGELFF. The CDR3 DNA is TGTGCCAGCAGAACGGGACAGGCCTCCACCGGGGAGCTGTTTTTT. Looking up the rest from reference TRBV11-1 and TRBJ2-2 gives the full variable domain: EAEVAQSPRYKITEKSQAVAFWCDPISGHATLYWYRQILGQGPELLVQFQDESVVDDSQLPKDRFSAERLKGVDSTLKIQPAELGDSAMYLCASRTGQASTGELFFGEGSRLTVL.

V gene TRBV6-6 combines with J gene TRBJ2-1; 8 bases line up with TRBD2. The CDR3 runs to 15 residues. Germline CDR1 reads MNHNY; CDR2 reads SVGAGI (reference sequence). The trim removed 5 bases at V and 8 bases at J, leaving 11 bases unmatched. CDR3 nucleotide sequence: TGTGCCAGCAGTGGAACTAGCGGTCTAAGTCATGAGCAGTTCTTC. Translation gives CASSGTSGLSHEQFF.

This clone was counted only a few times. The rearrangement links TRBV11-2 to TRBJ2-1; D is unresolved. The V gene's germline CDR1 is SGHAT and CDR2 FQNNGV. This CDR3 has 11 residues. V was shortened by 5 bases and J by 9 bases, with 8 bases between the two germline ends. CDR3 in DNA: TGTGCCAGCAGCCGAGGCGCTGAGCAGTTCTTC. It is translated as CASSRGAEQFF.

The rearrangement joins TRBV27 to TRBJ2-3; D is unclear. V was clipped by 3 bases and J by 2 bases, with 9 bases between them. CDR3 size: 14 residues. CDR1 is MNHEY and CDR2 is SMNVEV in the germline V gene (reference sequence). For the CDR3, the DNA is TGTGCCAGCAGTTTGGTGAGGACCACAGATACGCAGTATTTT. Translating gives CASSLVRTTDTQYF.

V usage is TRBV27 and J usage is TRBJ2-7; 10 bases map to TRBD2. The CDR3 is 15 residues long. Germline CDR1 MNHEY, CDR2 SMNVEV (reference sequence). J gave up 0 bases and V 9 bases, and 8 bases lay outside the gene matches. The CDR3 DNA reads TGTGCCAGACACACGGGACTAGCGCCCTCCTACGAGCAGTACTTC. Amino acids: CARHTGLAPSYEQYF.

This clone was recorded at least ten times. The chain combines TRBV7-3 with TRBJ2-7, with D perhaps matching TRBD1 or TRBD2 (6 bases each). V dropped 2 bases and J dropped 3 bases, with 8 bases sitting between them. This CDR3 is built from 13 residues. The germline gives CDR1 SGHTA, CDR2 FQGTGA. The CDR3: CASSLEGGYEQYF. CDR3 bases: TGTGCCAGCAGCTTAGAGGGGGGCTACGAGCAGTACTTC. The full variable domain, with the rest looked up from reference TRBV7-3 and TRBJ2-7, is GAGVSQTPSNKVTEKGKYVELRCDPISGHTALYWYRQSLGQGPEFLIYFQGTGAADDSGLPNDRFFAVRPEGSVSTLKIQRTERGDSAVYLCASSLEGGYEQYFGPGTRLTVT.

This clone was seen a handful of times. This chain connects TRBV5-4 to TRBJ2-6; possibly TRBD2 for D (6 bases). Germline assignment: CDR1 SGHNT and CDR2 YYREEE (reference sequence). V lost 0 bases and J lost 0, with 16 bases in between. The CDR3 covers 19 residues. This CDR3 is CASSLGFVGTPSGANVLTF. The CDR3 nucleotides are TGTGCCAGCAGCTTGGGATTTGTGGGGACTCCCTCTGGGGCCAACGTCCTGACTTTC.

This clone was seen a few times. The genes are TRBV29-1 and TRBJ1-4, with a tentative D call TRBD1 (5 bases). CDR1 SQVTM and CDR2 ANQGSEA come from the germline V gene. Trimming stripped 5 bases from V and 2 bases from J, with 12 bases between. CDR3 length: 14 amino acids. In DNA, the CDR3 is TGCAGCGTTCGAGATGAGGGGACTAATGAAAAACTGTTTTTT. It translates to CSVRDEGTNEKLFF. The variable domain in full, completed from reference TRBV29-1 and TRBJ1-4, reads SAVISQKPSRDICQRGTSLTIQCQVDSQVTMMFWYRQQPGQSLTLIATANQGSEATYESGFVIDKFPISRPNLTFSTLTVSNMSPEDSSIYLCSVRDEGTNEKLFFGSGTQLSVL.